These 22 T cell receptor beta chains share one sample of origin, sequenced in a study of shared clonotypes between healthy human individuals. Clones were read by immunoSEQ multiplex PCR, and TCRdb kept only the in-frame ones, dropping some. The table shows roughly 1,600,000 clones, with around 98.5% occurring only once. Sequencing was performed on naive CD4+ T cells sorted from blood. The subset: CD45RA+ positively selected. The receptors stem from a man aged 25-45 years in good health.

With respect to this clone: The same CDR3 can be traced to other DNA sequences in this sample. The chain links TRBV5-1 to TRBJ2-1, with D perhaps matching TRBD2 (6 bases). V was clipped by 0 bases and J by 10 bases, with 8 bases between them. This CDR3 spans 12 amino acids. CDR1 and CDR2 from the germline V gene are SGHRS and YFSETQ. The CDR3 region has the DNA TGCGCCAGCAGCTTGGTCGCGGGGGAGCAGTTCTTC. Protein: CASSLVAGEQFF.

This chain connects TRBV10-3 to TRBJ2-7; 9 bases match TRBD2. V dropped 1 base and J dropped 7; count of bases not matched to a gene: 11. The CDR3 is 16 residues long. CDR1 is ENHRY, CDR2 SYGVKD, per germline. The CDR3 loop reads CAISEWEASGMEEQYF. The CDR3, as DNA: TGTGCCATCAGTGAGTGGGAGGCTAGCGGGATGGAAGAGCAGTACTTC.

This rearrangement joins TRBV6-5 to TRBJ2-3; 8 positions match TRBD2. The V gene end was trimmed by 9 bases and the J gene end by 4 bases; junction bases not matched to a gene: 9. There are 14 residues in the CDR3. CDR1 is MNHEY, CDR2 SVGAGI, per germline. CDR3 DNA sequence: TGTGCCAGAGGACTAGCAGTTGTGGCAGATACGCAGTATTTT. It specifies CARGLAVVADTQYF.

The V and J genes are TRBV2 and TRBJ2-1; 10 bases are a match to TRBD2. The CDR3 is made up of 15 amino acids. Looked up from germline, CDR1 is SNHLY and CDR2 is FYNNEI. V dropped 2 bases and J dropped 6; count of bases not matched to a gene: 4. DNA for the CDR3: TGTGCCAGCAGTGAAAGGCTAGCGGGAGTCAATGAGCAGTTCTTC. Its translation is CASSERLAGVNEQFF.

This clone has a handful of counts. This CDR3 is CASGGMRGFHEQFF. The CDR3, as DNA: TGTGCCAGCGGAGGGATGCGGGGGTTCCATGAGCAGTTCTTC. V is TRBV7-2 and J is TRBJ2-1; 7 nucleotides line up with TRBD2. The V segment lost 8 bases and the J segment 8 bases; nucleotides outside the gene matches: 12. The CDR3 runs to 14 residues. CDR1 and CDR2 (germline): SGHTA, FQGNSA.

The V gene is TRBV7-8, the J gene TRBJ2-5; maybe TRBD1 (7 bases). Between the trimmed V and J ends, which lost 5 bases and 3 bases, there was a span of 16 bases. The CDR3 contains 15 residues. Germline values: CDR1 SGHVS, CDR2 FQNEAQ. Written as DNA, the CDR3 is TGTGCCAGCAGCGAGAGGTTCAGGGGGGAAGAGACCCAGTACTTC. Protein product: CASSERFRGEETQYF.

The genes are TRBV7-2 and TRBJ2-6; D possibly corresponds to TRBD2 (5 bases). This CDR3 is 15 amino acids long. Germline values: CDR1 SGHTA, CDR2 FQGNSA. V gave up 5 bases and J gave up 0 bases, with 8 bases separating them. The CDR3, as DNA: TGTGCCAGCAGCCAGCGGAACTCTGGGGCCAACGTCCTGACTTTC. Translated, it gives CASSQRNSGANVLTF.

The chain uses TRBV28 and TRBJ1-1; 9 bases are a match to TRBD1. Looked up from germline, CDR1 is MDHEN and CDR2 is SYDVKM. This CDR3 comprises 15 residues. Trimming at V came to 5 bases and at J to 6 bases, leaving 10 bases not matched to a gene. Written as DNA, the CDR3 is TGTGCCAGCAGTCGGGGACAGGGATTAATTTCTGAAGCTTTCTTT. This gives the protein CASSRGQGLISEAFF.

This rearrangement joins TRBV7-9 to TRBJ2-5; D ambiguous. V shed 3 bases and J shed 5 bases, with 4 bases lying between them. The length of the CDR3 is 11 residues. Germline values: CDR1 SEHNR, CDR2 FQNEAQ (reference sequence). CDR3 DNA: TGTGCCAGCAGCTTTATCGAGACCCAGTACTTC. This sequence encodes CASSFIETQYF.

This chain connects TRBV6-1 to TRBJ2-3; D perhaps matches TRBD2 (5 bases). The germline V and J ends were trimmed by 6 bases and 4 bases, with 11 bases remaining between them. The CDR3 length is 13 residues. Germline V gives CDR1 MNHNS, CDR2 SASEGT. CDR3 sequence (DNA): TGTGCCAGCAGGGAGAGACTACCAGATACGCAGTATTTT. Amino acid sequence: CASRERLPDTQYF.

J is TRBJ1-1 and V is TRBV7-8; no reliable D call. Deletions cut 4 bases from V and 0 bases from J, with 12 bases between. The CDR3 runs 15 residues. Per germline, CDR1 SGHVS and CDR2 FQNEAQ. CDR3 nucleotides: TGTGCCAGCAGCTCCGCGCAGGTCGTGAACACTGAAGCTTTCTTT. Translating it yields CASSSAQVVNTEAFF.

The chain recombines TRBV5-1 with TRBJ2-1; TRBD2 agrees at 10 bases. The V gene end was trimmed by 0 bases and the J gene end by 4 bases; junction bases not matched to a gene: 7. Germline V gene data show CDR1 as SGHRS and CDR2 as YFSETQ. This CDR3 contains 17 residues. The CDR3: CASSLAGSSGSYNEQFF. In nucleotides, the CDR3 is TGCGCCAGCAGCTTGGCCGGCTCTAGCGGGAGTTACAATGAGCAGTTCTTC. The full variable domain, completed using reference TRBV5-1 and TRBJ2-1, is KAGVTQTPRYLIKTRGQQVTLSCSPISGHRSVSWYQQTPGQGLQFLFEYFSETQRNKGNFPGRFSGRQFSNSRSEMNVSTLELGDSALYLCASSLAGSSGSYNEQFFGPGTRLTVL.

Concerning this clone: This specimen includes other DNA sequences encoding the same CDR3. The chain's CDR3 is CASSERGVYEQYF. DNA for the CDR3: TGTGCCAGCAGTGAAAGGGGGGTCTACGAGCAGTACTTC. The chain carries TRBV6-1 and TRBJ2-7; D is possibly TRBD1 or TRBD2 (6 bases each). CDR1 is MNHNS, CDR2 SASEGT, per germline. Trimming left V 2 bases short and J 3 bases short, with 8 bases between. This CDR3 is built from 13 residues.

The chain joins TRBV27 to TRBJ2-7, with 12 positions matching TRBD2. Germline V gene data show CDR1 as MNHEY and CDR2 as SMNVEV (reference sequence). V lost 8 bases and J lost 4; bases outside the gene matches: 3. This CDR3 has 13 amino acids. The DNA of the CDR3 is TGTGCCAGCCGACTAGCGGGAGAGTACGAGCAGTACTTC. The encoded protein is CASRLAGEYEQYF.

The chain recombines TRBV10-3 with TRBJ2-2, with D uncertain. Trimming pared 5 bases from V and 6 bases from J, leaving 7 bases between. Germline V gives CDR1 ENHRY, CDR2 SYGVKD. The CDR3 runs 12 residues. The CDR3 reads CAISNLPGELFF. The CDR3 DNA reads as TGTGCCATCAGTAATCTACCCGGGGAGCTGTTTTTT.

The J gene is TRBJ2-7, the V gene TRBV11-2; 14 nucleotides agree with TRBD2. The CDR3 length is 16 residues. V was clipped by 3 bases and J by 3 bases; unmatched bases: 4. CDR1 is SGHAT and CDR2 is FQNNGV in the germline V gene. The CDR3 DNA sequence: TGTGCCAGCAGCTTCTCCGGGACTAGCGGGGGCTACGAGCAGTACTTC. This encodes CASSFSGTSGGYEQYF.

The DNA for the CDR3 is TGTGCCACCAAAGGGATGGGTCAAGAGACCCAGTACTTC. It yields the protein CATKGMGQETQYF. This chain links TRBV15 with TRBJ2-5; the D is unclear. Germline CDR1 is LNHNV and CDR2 is YYDKDF (reference sequence). The CDR3 is made up of 13 amino acids. Between the trimmed V and J ends, which lost 7 bases and 2 bases, there was a span of 11 bases.

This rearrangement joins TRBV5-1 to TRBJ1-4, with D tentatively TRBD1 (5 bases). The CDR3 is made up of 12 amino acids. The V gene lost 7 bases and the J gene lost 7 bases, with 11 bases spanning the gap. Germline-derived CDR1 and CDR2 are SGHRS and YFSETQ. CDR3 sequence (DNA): TGCGCCAGCCGCGCGGACACTGAAAAACTGTTTTTT. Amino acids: CASRADTEKLFF.

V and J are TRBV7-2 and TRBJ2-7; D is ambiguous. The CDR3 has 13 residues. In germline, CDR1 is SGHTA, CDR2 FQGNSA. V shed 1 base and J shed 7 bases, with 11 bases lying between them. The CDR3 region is CASSLEALGEQYF. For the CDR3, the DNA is TGTGCCAGCAGCTTAGAGGCCCTGGGGGAGCAGTACTTC.

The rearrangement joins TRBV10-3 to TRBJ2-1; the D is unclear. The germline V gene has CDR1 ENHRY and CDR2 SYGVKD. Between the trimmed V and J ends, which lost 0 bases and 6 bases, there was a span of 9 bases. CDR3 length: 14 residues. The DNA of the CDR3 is TGTGCCATCAGTGAGTCTCTGACTCCCAATGAGCAGTTCTTC. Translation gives CAISESLTPNEQFF.

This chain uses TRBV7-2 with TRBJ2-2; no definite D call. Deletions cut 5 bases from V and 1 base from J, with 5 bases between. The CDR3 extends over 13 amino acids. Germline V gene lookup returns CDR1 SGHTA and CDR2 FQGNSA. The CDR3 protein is CASSVKNTGELFF. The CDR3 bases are TGTGCCAGCAGCGTCAAGAACACCGGGGAGCTGTTTTTT.

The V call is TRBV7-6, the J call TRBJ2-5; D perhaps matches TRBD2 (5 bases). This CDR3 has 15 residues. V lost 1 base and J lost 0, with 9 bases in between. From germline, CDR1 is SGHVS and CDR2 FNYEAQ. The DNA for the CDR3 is TGTGCCAGCAGCTTAGGAGAGGGATACCAAGAGACCCAGTACTTC. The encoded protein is CASSLGEGYQETQYF.